This paragraph reports one T cell receptor beta chain. This CDR3 is also generated by other DNA sequences in the sample. This entry is derived from a study of blood T cell repertoires in COVID-19. About the study: Samples representing acute and convalescent COVID-19 were sourced from the United States, Italy and Spain.

Data came from immunoSEQ multiplex PCR; TCRdb stores just in-frame clones and leaves some out. The data contain about 410,000 clones, about 89% of them seen just once; the ten biggest clones take up roughly 1.5%. Trimming pared 0 bases from V and 3 bases from J, leaving 5 bases between. Per the germline V gene, CDR1 is LNHDA and CDR2 is SQIVND (reference sequence). The CDR3 runs to 13 residues. The chain links TRBV19 to TRBJ1-1; no clear D. This clonotype originated in a middle-aged woman with COVID-19, enrolled during active disease. The sequenced sample consisted of peripheral blood. The CDR3 DNA reads as TGTGCCAGTAGTATAGACGGGGACACTGAAGCTTTCTTT. This sequence encodes CASSIDGDTEAFF.